This T cell receptor (beta chain) was found in a study of T cell responses to AZD1222 COVID-19 vaccine. This CDR3 region has 14 residues. V lost 1 base and J lost 6, with 10 bases in between. Germline V lookup: CDR1 SGHRS, CDR2 YFSETQ. Libraries were prepared by immunoSEQ multiplex PCR; TCRdb keeps only in-frame clonotypes and omits some of them. The data show 150,000 to 200,000 clones, roughly 94% seen once. V and J are TRBV5-1 and TRBJ1-4, with D perhaps TRBD1 (5 bases). The receptor was derived from an adult who received the AZD1222 COVID-19 vaccine. The sample in question was peripheral blood, obtained 28 days after the second AZD1222 dose. Written as DNA, the CDR3 is TGCGCCAGCAGCTTGCAGGGTTTGGATGAAAAACTGTTTTTT. Translated: CASSLQGLDEKLFF.